Following are 19 T cell receptor beta chains from one sample sequenced in a study of shared clonotypes between healthy human individuals. TCRdb keeps only in-frame clones here, not all; method: immunoSEQ multiplex PCR. Altogether approximately 510,000 clones are present, 60% to 85% being singletons, with the ten largest covering 10% to 15%. Sequenced sample: PBMCs. These receptors were obtained from a woman between 40 and 50 years old in good health. Some clones in this sample may be carry-over from other donors' samples.

This clone has a single count. The chain uses TRBV5-5 and TRBJ1-1; no firm D call. Trimming shortened V by 0 bases and J by 4 bases, and 7 bases separated the two germline ends. The V gene's germline CDR1 is SGHKS and CDR2 YYEKEE (reference sequence). The length of the CDR3 is 13 residues. This CDR3 reads CASSLAGSTEAFF. CDR3 bases: TGTGCCAGCAGCTTGGCGGGGAGCACTGAAGCTTTCTTT.

This clone was seen more than once but under ten times. V usage is TRBV11-2 and J usage is TRBJ2-7; D is undetermined. This CDR3 contains 14 residues. Germline V gene sequence: CDR1 SGHAT, CDR2 FQNNGV. V lost 0 bases and J 3 bases, leaving 9 bases between the germline ends. CDR3 nucleotides: TGTGCCAGCAGCTTAGATTTGGCAGACTACGAGCAGTACTTC. Its translation: CASSLDLADYEQYF.

The chain combines TRBV6-5 with TRBJ2-3, with TRBD2 matching over 7 bases. The germline gives CDR1 MNHEY, CDR2 SVGAGI. This CDR3 region has 16 residues. V was clipped by 0 bases and J by 6 bases; unmatched bases: 9. The CDR3 loop reads CASSYSWGRAIDTQYF. The DNA for the CDR3 is TGTGCCAGCAGTTACTCATGGGGGAGGGCCATCGATACGCAGTATTTT.

The J gene is TRBJ2-6, the V gene TRBV4-3, with D perhaps TRBD1 (5 bases). The germline CDR1 and CDR2 sequences are LGHNA and YSLEER. This CDR3 contains 16 residues. V was shortened by 1 base and J by 4 bases, with 11 bases between the two germline ends. DNA for the CDR3: TGCGCCAGCAGCCAAGCTGGGTGGGGCGGGGCCAACGTCCTGACTTTC. Amino acids: CASSQAGWGGANVLTF.

This chain connects TRBV7-9 to TRBJ2-5; 10 nucleotides agree with TRBD1. CDR3 size: 17 residues. J gave up 5 bases and V 3 bases, and 12 bases lay outside the gene matches. The V gene's germline CDR1 is SEHNR and CDR2 FQNEAQ (reference sequence). CDR3 sequence: CASSFAGTGEGGETQYF. CDR3 nucleotide sequence: TGTGCCAGCAGCTTCGCCGGGACAGGGGAAGGTGGGGAGACCCAGTACTTC. The full variable domain, with the rest looked up from reference TRBV7-9 and TRBJ2-5, is DTGVSQNPRHKITKRGQNVTFRCDPISEHNRLYWYRQTLGQGPEFLTYFQNEAQLEKSRLLSDRFSAERPKGSFSTLEIQRTEQGDSAMYLCASSFAGTGEGGETQYFGPGTRLLVL.

The J gene is TRBJ2-7, the V gene TRBV2; no clear D. CDR1 is SNHLY and CDR2 is FYNNEI in the germline V gene. This CDR3 comprises 15 residues. The ends were cut back, 8 bases at V and 0 bases at J, with 17 bases in the middle. This CDR3 is CASAETRPFSYEQYF. In nucleotides, the CDR3 is TGTGCCAGCGCAGAGACACGTCCCTTCTCCTACGAGCAGTACTTC.

V usage is TRBV19 and J usage is TRBJ2-5; a possible D gene is TRBD2 (5 bases). This CDR3 has 14 residues. Germline V gives CDR1 LNHDA, CDR2 SQIVND (reference sequence). V was cut by 1 base and J by 8 bases, with 14 bases left in between. The CDR3 loop is CASSIGPGRGTQYF. The CDR3 DNA reads as TGTGCCAGTAGTATAGGTCCGGGCCGGGGAACCCAGTACTTC. Filled out from reference TRBV19 and TRBJ2-5, the complete variable domain reads DGGITQSPKYLFRKEGQNVTLSCEQNLNHDAMYWYRQDPGQGLRLIYYSQIVNDFQKGDIAEGYSVSREKKESFPLTVTSAQKNPTAFYLCASSIGPGRGTQYFGPGTRLLVL.

The chain is built from TRBV19 and TRBJ1-1; no clear D gene. The CDR3 totals 15 residues. The germline V gene has CDR1 LNHDA and CDR2 SQIVND (reference sequence). V lost 0 bases and J lost 1, with 9 bases in between. CDR3 in DNA: TGTGCCAGTAGTATAGATCCGAACCCGAACACTGAAGCTTTCTTT. This codes for CASSIDPNPNTEAFF. The whole variable domain, remainder taken from reference TRBV19 and TRBJ1-1, is DGGITQSPKYLFRKEGQNVTLSCEQNLNHDAMYWYRQDPGQGLRLIYYSQIVNDFQKGDIAEGYSVSREKKESFPLTVTSAQKNPTAFYLCASSIDPNPNTEAFFGQGTRLTVV.

The rearrangement links TRBV7-2 to TRBJ2-7; possibly TRBD2 for D (5 bases). CDR1 is SGHTA, CDR2 FQGNSA, per germline. V lost 0 bases and J lost 5, with 14 bases in between. CDR3 length: 15 residues. The CDR3 reads CASSLAPDYIDEQYF. CDR3 bases: TGTGCCAGCAGCTTAGCACCCGACTATATCGACGAGCAGTACTTC.

The genes are TRBV7-2 and TRBJ1-4; a weak D match, TRBD1 (5 bases). This CDR3 region has 13 residues. Trimming removed 2 bases at V and 8 bases at J, with 9 bases between. Germline V gene data show CDR1 as SGHTA and CDR2 as FQGNSA. The CDR3 loop reads CASSLSGREKLFF. The CDR3 coding sequence is TGTGCCAGCAGCTTATCAGGGCGAGAAAAACTGTTTTTT.

V and J are TRBV5-6 and TRBJ2-1, with 14 bases identical to TRBD2. The CDR3 covers 16 residues. The V segment lost 4 bases and the J segment 9 bases; nucleotides outside the gene matches: 9. Germline CDR1 SGHDT, CDR2 YYEEEE. CDR3 in amino acids: CASSMGLAGVRGEQFF. The CDR3, as DNA: TGTGCCAGCAGCATGGGACTAGCGGGAGTGCGGGGTGAGCAGTTCTTC.

The rearrangement uses TRBV5-1 and TRBJ1-3; no clear D gene. V dropped 0 bases and J dropped 0 bases, with 4 bases sitting between them. Germline V CDR1 and CDR2: SGHRS, YFSETQ. The CDR3 totals 14 residues. CDR3 in DNA: TGCGCCAGCAGCTTGGCCGTCTCTGGAAACACCATATATTTT. The encoded protein is CASSLAVSGNTIYF.

The V and J genes are TRBV2 and TRBJ1-1, with D hard to call. The CDR3 loop spans 13 amino acids. Germline V gene sequence: CDR1 SNHLY, CDR2 FYNNEI. V shed 7 bases and J shed 0 bases, with 9 bases lying between them. DNA of the CDR3: TGTGCCAGCATGTACAGTGTGAACACTGAAGCTTTCTTT. Its translation is CASMYSVNTEAFF.

The V and J genes are TRBV28 and TRBJ1-3; perhaps TRBD1 as D (6 bases). Germline CDR1 is MDHEN and CDR2 is SYDVKM. The V end was cut by 10 bases, the J end by 2 bases, with 12 bases between. This CDR3 spans 13 amino acids. The CDR3 reads CAINRQAGNTIYF. CDR3 DNA: TGTGCCATCAATAGACAGGCTGGAAACACCATATATTTT.

V usage is TRBV5-5 and J usage is TRBJ1-1, with 7 bases fitting TRBD1. This CDR3 comprises 12 residues. Germline CDR1 reads SGHKS; CDR2 reads YYEKEE (reference sequence). The V and J ends lost 5 bases and 8 bases, in that order; junction bases with no gene match: 6. CDR3 region: CASSFDRAEAFF. Here the CDR3 DNA reads TGTGCCAGCAGTTTCGACAGGGCCGAAGCTTTCTTT.

Details on this clone: Other nucleotide sequences from this sample produce the same CDR3. The CDR3 loop reads CASSRGTDYGYTF. CDR3 nucleotides: TGTGCCAGCAGTCGAGGGACAGACTATGGCTACACCTTC. The chain joins TRBV7-9 to TRBJ1-2, with 7 bases lining up with TRBD1. This CDR3 has 13 residues. Germline-derived CDR1 and CDR2 are SEHNR and FQNEAQ (reference sequence). Losses at the gene ends were 6 bases for V and 3 bases for J; bases not matched to a gene: 4.

This clone was counted between two and nine times. The genes are TRBV2 and TRBJ2-1; 8 bases map to TRBD1. V was pared by 6 bases and J by 5 bases, with 0 bases of the junction left unmatched. Germline assignment: CDR1 SNHLY and CDR2 FYNNEI. The CDR3 covers 12 residues. CDR3 region: CASRDRDNEQFF. Here the CDR3 DNA reads TGTGCCAGCAGGGACAGGGACAATGAGCAGTTCTTC.

V gene TRBV2 combines with J gene TRBJ2-5; D tentatively fits TRBD1 or TRBD2 (5 bases each). CDR3 length equals 14 residues. Trimming pared 5 bases from V and 5 bases from J, leaving 15 bases between. The germline V gene encodes CDR1 SNHLY and CDR2 FYNNEI. CDR3 sequence (DNA): TGTGCCAGCAGTTTTCGGGGCGCGGAGGAGACCCAGTACTTC. As protein: CASSFRGAEETQYF.

This rearrangement joins TRBV2 to TRBJ2-1; 7 bases map to TRBD1. The CDR3 is made up of 13 amino acids. J gave up 5 bases and V 7 bases, and 5 bases lay outside the gene matches. Germline V gene lookup returns CDR1 SNHLY and CDR2 FYNNEI. The CDR3 DNA reads TGTGCCAGCAATATGGACAGGAACAATGAGCAGTTCTTC. The encoded protein is CASNMDRNNEQFF. The full variable domain, completed using reference TRBV2 and TRBJ2-1, is EPEVTQTPSHQVTQMGQEVILRCVPISNHLYFYWYRQILGQKVEFLVSFYNNEISEKSEIFDDQFSVERPDGSNFTLKIRSTKLEDSAMYFCASNMDRNNEQFFGPGTRLTVL.